This paragraph covers one T cell receptor beta chain sequence. The data derive from a study of control samples from healthy donors and cancer patients. V was shortened by 6 bases and J by 1 base, with 15 bases between the two germline ends. The CDR3 contains 15 residues. Germline V gene lookup returns CDR1 SGHRS and CDR2 YFSETQ. Libraries were prepared by immunoSEQ multiplex PCR; TCRdb keeps only in-frame clonotypes and omits some of them. The sample gives about 270,000 clones, 82% of which show up once; less than 15% is in the top ten. Sequenced sample: PBMCs. The receptor's source is a woman between 55 and 75 years old with lung cancer. This chain joins TRBV5-1 and TRBJ2-3, with D perhaps TRBD1 or TRBD2 (5 bases each). CDR3 nucleotides: TGCGCCAGCACCCCCCGGCAGGGAGGCACAGATACGCAGTATTTT. Protein: CASTPRQGGTDTQYF. Based on the CDR3 plus reference TRBV5-1 and TRBJ2-3, the full variable domain is KAGVTQTPRYLIKTRGQQVTLSCSPISGHRSVSWYQQTPGQGLQFLFEYFSETQRNKGNFPGRFSGRQFSNSRSEMNVSTLELGDSALYLCASTPRQGGTDTQYFGPGTRLTVL.